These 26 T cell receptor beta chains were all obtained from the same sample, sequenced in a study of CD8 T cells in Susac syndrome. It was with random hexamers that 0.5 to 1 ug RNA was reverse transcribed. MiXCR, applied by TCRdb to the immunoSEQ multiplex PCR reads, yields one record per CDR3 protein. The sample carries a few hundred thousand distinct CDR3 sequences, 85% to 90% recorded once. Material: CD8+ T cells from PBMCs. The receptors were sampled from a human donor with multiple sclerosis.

The CDR3 DNA is TGCAGCGTTGAAGGAGGGGGCGAAACTGAAGCTTTCTTT. Its translation is CSVEGGGETEAFF. This sequence joins TRBV29-1 and TRBJ1-1, with 7 bases that match TRBD1. V shed 1 base and J 5 bases; nucleotides not matched to a gene: 4. CDR1 and CDR2 (germline): SQVTM, ANQGSEA. The CDR3 sequence is 13 residues long.

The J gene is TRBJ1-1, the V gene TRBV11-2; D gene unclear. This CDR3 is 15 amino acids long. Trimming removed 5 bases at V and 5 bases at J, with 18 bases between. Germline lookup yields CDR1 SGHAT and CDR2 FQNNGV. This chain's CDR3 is CASSPRTPLGTEAFF. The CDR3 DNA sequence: TGTGCCAGCAGCCCGCGGACTCCGCTGGGTACTGAAGCTTTCTTT.

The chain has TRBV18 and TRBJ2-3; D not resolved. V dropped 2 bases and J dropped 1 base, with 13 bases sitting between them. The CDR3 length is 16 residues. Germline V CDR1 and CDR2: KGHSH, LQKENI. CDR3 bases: TGTGCCAGCTCACCAAGCGTGGTGTTTGGCACAGATACGCAGTATTTT. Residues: CASSPSVVFGTDTQYF.

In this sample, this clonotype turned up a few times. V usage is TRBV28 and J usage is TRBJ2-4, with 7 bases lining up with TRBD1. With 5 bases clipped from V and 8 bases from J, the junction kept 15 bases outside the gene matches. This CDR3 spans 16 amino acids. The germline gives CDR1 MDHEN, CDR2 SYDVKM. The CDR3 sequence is CASSQRTGQRFDIQYF. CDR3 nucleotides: TGTGCCAGCAGTCAAAGAACGGGACAGCGGTTTGACATTCAGTACTTC.

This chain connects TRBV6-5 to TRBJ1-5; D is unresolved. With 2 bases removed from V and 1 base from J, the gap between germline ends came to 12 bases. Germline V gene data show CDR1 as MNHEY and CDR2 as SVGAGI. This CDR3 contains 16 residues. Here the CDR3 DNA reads TGTGCCAGCAGTTACGAACATGAGGGCAGCAATCAGCCCCAGCATTTT. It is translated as CASSYEHEGSNQPQHF.

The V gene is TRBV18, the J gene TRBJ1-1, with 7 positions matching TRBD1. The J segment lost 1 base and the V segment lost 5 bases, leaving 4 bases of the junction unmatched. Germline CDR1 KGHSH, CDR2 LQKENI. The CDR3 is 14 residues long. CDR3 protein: CASSSRQGNTEAFF. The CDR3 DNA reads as TGTGCCAGCTCATCACGACAGGGGAACACTGAAGCTTTCTTT.

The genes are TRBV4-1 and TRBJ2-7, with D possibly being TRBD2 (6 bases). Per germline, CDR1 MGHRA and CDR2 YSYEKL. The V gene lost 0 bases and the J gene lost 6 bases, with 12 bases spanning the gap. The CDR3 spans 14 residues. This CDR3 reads CASSQERGGTEQYF. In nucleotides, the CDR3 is TGCGCCAGCAGCCAAGAGCGGGGTGGGACCGAGCAGTACTTC.

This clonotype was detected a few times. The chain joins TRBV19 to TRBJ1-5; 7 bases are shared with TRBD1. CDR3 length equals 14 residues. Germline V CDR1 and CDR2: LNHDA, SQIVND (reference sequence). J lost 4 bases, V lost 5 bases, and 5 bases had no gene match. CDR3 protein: CASSPPGGNQPQHF. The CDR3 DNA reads TGTGCCAGTAGTCCCCCAGGGGGTAATCAGCCCCAGCATTTT.

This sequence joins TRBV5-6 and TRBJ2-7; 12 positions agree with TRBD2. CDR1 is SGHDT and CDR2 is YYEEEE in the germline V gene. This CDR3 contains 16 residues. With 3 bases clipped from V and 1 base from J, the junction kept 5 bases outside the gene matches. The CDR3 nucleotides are TGTGCCAGCAGCTCCCTGACTAGCGGGAGATCCTACGAGCAGTACTTC. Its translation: CASSSLTSGRSYEQYF.

The CDR3 is CASSPEEGQGYEQYF. The CDR3 DNA follows: TGTGCCAGCAGCCCAGAGGAGGGACAGGGGTACGAGCAGTACTTC. The V and J genes are TRBV9 and TRBJ2-7; 10 bases align to TRBD1. Germline loops: CDR1 SGDLS, CDR2 YYNGEE. CDR3 length equals 15 residues. Trimming removed 4 bases from V and 4 bases from J; junction bases left unmatched: 8.

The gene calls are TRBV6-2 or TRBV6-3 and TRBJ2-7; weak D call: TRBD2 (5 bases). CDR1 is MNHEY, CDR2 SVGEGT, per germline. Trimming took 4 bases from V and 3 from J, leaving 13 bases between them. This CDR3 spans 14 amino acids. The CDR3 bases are TGTGCCAGCAGTTCAAGCGGCCACCACTACGAGCAGTACTTC. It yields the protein CASSSSGHHYEQYF.

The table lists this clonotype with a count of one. The CDR3 region is CAWSAGTGGEAFF. CDR3 DNA sequence: TGTGCCTGGAGTGCCGGGACAGGGGGTGAAGCTTTCTTT. The chain recombines TRBV30 with TRBJ1-1; 11 bases agree with TRBD1. There are 13 residues in the CDR3. J was trimmed by 7 bases and V by 1 base; bases with no gene match: 2. Germline CDR1 GTSNPN, CDR2 SVGIG (reference sequence). Combining the CDR3 with reference TRBV30 and TRBJ1-1 gives the whole variable domain SQTIHQWPATLVQPVGSPLSLECTVEGTSNPNLYWYRQAAGRGLQLLFYSVGIGQISSEVPQNLSASRPQDRQFILSSKKLLLSDSGFYLCAWSAGTGGEAFFGQGTRLTVV.

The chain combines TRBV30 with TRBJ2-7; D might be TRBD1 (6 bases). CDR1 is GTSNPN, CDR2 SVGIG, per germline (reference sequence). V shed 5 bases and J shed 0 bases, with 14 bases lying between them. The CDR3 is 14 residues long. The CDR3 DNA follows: TGTGCCTGGGGGTACAGGGTTTTCTCCTACGAGCAGTACTTC. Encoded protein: CAWGYRVFSYEQYF.

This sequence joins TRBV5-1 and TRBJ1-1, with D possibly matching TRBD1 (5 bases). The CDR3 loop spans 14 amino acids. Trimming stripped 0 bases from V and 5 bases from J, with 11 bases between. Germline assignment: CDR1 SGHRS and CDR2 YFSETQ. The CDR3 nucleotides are TGCGCCAGCAGCTTGGCAATGGGGGGAACTGAAGCTTTCTTT. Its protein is CASSLAMGGTEAFF.

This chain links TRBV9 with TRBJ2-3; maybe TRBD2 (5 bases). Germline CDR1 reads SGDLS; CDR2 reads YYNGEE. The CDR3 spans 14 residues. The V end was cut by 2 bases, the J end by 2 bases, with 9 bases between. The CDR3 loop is CASSVGLATDTQYF. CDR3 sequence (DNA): TGTGCCAGCAGCGTTGGACTGGCCACAGATACGCAGTATTTT.

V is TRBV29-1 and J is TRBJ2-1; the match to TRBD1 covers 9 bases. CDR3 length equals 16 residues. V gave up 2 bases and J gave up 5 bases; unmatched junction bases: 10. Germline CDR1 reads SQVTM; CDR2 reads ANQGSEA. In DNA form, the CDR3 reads TGCAGCGTTGAATGGGCAGACAGGGGGGTCCACAATGAGCAGTTCTTC. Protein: CSVEWADRGVHNEQFF.

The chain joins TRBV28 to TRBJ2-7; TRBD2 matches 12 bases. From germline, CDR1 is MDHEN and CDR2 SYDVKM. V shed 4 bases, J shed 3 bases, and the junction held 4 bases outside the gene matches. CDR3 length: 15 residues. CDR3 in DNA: TGTGCCAGCAGTTCGGGACTAGCGGGTATCTACGAGCAGTACTTC. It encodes CASSSGLAGIYEQYF. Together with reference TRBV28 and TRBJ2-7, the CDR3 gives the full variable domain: DVKVTQSSRYLVKRTGEKVFLECVQDMDHENMFWYRQDPGLGLRLIYFSYDVKMKEKGDIPEGYSVSREKKERFSLILESASTNQTSMYLCASSSGLAGIYEQYFGPGTRLTVT.

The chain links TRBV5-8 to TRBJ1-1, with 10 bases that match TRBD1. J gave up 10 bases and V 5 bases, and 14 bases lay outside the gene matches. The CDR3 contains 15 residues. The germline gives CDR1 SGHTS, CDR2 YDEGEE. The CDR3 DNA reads TGTGCCAGCAGTCACTGGGCCGACAGGGGGCAGGTAGCTTTCTTT. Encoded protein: CASSHWADRGQVAFF.

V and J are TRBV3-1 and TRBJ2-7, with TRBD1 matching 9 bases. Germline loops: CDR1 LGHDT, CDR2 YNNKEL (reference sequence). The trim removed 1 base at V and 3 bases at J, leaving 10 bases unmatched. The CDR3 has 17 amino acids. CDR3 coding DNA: TGTGCCAGCAGCCAAGGGAGGGACAGGGTAAGGCGCTACGAGCAGTACTTC. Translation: CASSQGRDRVRRYEQYF.

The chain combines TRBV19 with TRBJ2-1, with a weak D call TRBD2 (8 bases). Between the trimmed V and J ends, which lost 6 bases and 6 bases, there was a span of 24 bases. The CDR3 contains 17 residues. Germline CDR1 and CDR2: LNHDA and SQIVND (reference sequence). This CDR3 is CASSVTPLREGANEQFF. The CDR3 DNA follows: TGTGCCAGTAGCGTTACCCCACTACGGGAGGGGGCCAATGAGCAGTTCTTC.

The CDR3 DNA reads as TGTGCCAGCAGTGACCGGGGGCAGGGCAATGAGCAGTTCTTC. It translates to CASSDRGQGNEQFF. The chain links TRBV6-1 to TRBJ2-1, with D possibly called TRBD1 or TRBD2 (6 bases each). The V gene's germline CDR1 is MNHNS and CDR2 SASEGT. This CDR3 region has 14 residues. The V and J ends lost 3 bases and 6 bases respectively, with 12 bases between them.

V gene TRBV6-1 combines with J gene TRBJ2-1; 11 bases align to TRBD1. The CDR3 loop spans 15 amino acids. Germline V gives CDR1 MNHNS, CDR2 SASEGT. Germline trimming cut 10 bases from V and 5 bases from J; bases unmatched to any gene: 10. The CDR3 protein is CAISTPGQGDNEQFF. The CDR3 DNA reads TGTGCCATTTCCACCCCGGGACAGGGGGACAATGAGCAGTTCTTC.

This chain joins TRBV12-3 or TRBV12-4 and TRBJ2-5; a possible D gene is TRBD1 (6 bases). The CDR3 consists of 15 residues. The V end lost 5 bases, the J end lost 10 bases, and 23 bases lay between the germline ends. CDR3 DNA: TGTGCCAGCAGTGGGGGCTTGGGGGTTCTGGGGGACCAGTACTTC. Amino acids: CASSGGLGVLGDQYF.

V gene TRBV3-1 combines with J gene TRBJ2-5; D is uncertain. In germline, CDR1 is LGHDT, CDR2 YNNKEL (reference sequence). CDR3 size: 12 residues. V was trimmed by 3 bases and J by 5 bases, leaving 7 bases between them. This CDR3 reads CASSQVHETQYF. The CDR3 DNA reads TGTGCCAGCAGCCAGGTCCATGAGACCCAGTACTTC.

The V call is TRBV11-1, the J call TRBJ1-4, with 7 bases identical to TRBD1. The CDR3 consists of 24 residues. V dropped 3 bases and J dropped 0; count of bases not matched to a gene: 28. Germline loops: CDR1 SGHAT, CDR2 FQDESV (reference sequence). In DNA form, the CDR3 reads TGTGCCAGCAGCTTCCCGAATCCGGGACAGAGAAGATACGATCAGCGATCAACTAATGAAAAACTGTTTTTT. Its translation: CASSFPNPGQRRYDQRSTNEKLFF.

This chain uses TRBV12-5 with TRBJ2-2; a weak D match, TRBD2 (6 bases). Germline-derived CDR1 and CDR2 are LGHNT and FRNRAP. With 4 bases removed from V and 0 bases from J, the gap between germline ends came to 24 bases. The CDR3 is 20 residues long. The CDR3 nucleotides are TGTGCTAGTGGTTCTGAACTCCATTCAGGGAGGAACGCGAACACCGGGGAGCTGTTTTTT. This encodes CASGSELHSGRNANTGELFF. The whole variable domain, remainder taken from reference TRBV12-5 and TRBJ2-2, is DARVTQTPRHKVTEMGQEVTMRCQPILGHNTVFWYRQTMMQGLELLAYFRNRAPLDDSGMPKDRFSAEMPDATLATLKIQPSEPRDSAVYFCASGSELHSGRNANTGELFFGEGSRLTVL.